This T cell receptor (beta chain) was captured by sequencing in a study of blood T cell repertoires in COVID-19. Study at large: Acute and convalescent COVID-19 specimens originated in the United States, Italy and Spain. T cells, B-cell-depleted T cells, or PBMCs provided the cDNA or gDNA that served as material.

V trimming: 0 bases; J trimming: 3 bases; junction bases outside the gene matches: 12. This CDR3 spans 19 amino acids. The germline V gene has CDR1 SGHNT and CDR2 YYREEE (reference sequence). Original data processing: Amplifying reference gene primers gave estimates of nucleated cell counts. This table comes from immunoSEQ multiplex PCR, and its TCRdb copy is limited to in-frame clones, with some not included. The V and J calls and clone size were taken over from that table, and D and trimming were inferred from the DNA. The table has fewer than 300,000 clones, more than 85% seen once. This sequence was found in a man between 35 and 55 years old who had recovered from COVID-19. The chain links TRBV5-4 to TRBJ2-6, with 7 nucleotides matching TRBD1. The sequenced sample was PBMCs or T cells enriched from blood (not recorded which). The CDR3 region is CASSLEISAGGVGANVLTF. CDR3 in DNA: TGTGCCAGCAGCTTGGAGATTTCGGCAGGGGGTGTTGGGGCCAACGTCCTGACTTTC.